This TCR beta chain was sequenced in a study of T cells in localized non-small cell lung cancer. Study observations and caveats: T cell clonality was highest in uninvolved adjacent lung, above tumor. A median approximately 57 of the top 100 tumor clones appeared in adjacent lung. Among blood samples, higher T cell density accompanied longer overall survival.

Data came from immunoSEQ multiplex PCR; TCRdb stores just in-frame clones and leaves some out. The table shows about 40,000 clones, with 91% occurring only once. About this clone itself: Antigen unknown.

The V end lost 9 bases, the J end lost 0 bases, and 17 bases lay between the germline ends. Germline V gene lookup returns CDR1 SGHRS and CDR2 YFSETQ. The CDR3 is 15 residues long. The rearrangement uses TRBV5-1 and TRBJ2-3, with a possible D match to TRBD1 (5 bases). The sequence derives from a woman aged 35 to 70 with stage II lung adenocarcinoma. The sample here was PBMCs, taken before any cancer treatment. CDR3 in amino acids: CATAMRQISTDTQYF. CDR3 in DNA: TGCGCCACCGCGATGCGACAGATAAGCACAGATACGCAGTATTTT.